This TCR beta chain comes out of a study of blood T cell repertoires in COVID-19. In terms of age and location, participants ranged from roughly 18 to 95 years and lived in around 22 US areas. Assignments of participants to cohorts depended upon their own reported clinical history. The recovered donors of Cohort 3 showed two negative PCRs, clearance, or symptom resolution. There are 18 residues in the CDR3. The ends lost 0 bases at V and 3 bases at J; junction bases unmatched: 10. Germline V lookup: CDR1 SGHTS, CDR2 YDEGEE. As processed by the authors: From reference gene primer amplification, estimates of nucleated cell counts were derived. Produced via immunoSEQ multiplex PCR; TCRdb's table is partial and in-frame only. V and J calls and clone size are copied from that table; D and trimming were computed from the DNA. The data show 250,000 to 400,000 clones, about nine tenths seen once.

Sequenced input: PBMCs or T cells enriched from blood (not recorded which). The sequence was collected from a man between 60 and 75 years old who had recovered from COVID-19. The rearrangement links TRBV5-8 to TRBJ2-3; 10 bases are a match to TRBD2. The CDR3 reads CASSLEVLAGDGTDTQYF. The CDR3 region has the DNA TGTGCCAGCAGCTTGGAGGTCCTAGCGGGAGATGGGACAGATACGCAGTATTTT. Drawing the rest from reference TRBV5-8 and TRBJ2-3, the complete variable domain is EAGVTQSPTHLIKTRGQQATLRCSPISGHTSVYWYQQALGLGLQFLLWYDEGEERNRGNFPPRFSGRQFPNYSSELNVNALELEDSALYLCASSLEVLAGDGTDTQYFGPGTRLTVL.